This T cell receptor beta chain was documented in a study of beta chain features in type 1 diabetes. Study conclusions and caveats: Type 1 diabetes patients showed a moderate but significant shortening of TCRB CDR3s in all four CD4+ subsets.

As every portion of the isolated RNA was reverse transcribed, the sequencing read expressed TCRB transcripts. Clones were read by immunoSEQ multiplex PCR, and TCRdb kept only the in-frame ones, dropping some. The top ten hold about 0.018% of the sample, which has 200,000 to 300,000 clones, approximately 11% seen once. V was pared by 5 bases and J by 6 bases, with 16 bases between. The CDR3 has 15 amino acids. Germline assignment: CDR1 MNHNY and CDR2 SVGAGI (reference sequence). This clone was counted a few times. What it binds is unknown. The sequencing input was naive CD4+ T cells from blood. This clonotype was sampled from a man in his thirties or forties with type 1 diabetes. The chain carries TRBV6-6 and TRBJ2-2; D is possibly TRBD2 (5 bases). The CDR3 DNA follows: TGTGCCAGCAGTCGCTACTTGGGGAGCGCCGGGGAGCTGTTTTTT. This translates into CASSRYLGSAGELFF.